These T cell receptor beta chains were read from a single sample in a study of T cell clonotyping in hematopoietic cell transplantation. Profiling relied on immunoSEQ multiplex PCR, and the TCRdb table lists in-frame clones only, not all of them. Of 11,000 to 15,000 clones detected, over 85% appear once; the ten largest clones hold approximately 4.5%. The source was PBMCs, collected 30 days after allogeneic stem cell transplant. Receptor source: a male patient in his sixties or seventies who had an allogeneic stem cell transplant from an unrelated donor, so the T cells may come from the graft donor. Some clones in this sample may be carry-over from other donors' samples. CDR3s include the opening cysteine and the closing phenylalanine or tryptophan. The D gene is left open where the match is weak. The size entry is marked missing in some rows and otherwise reads once, few, many or a size class.

D	size	V	J	DNA	CDR3
.	.	TRBV9	TRBJ2-7	TGTGCCAGCAGCGTAGGGGGGTTCGCCTACGAGCAGTACTTC	CASSVGGFAYEQYF
.	.	TRBV2	TRBJ1-5	TGTGCCAGCAGTGAACCAGGAACGTACAATCAGCCCCAGCATTTT	CASSEPGTYNQPQHF
TRBD1	.	TRBV2	TRBJ1-2	TGTGCCACCGGGGGGACAGCATTCGGCTACACCTTC	CATGGTAFGYTF
.	.	TRBV2	TRBJ2-5	TGTGCCAGCAGTGGGGAAGGGCCCCCAGAGACCCAGTACTTC	CASSGEGPPETQYF
TRBD1	once	TRBV4-2	TRBJ1-2	TGTGCCAGCAGCCCCCCGACAGGGACAATTTTCTATGGCTACACCTTC	CASSPPTGTIFYGYTF
TRBD1	.	TRBV7-2	TRBJ1-4	TGTGCCAGCAGCCCCGGGACAGTTAATGAAAAACTGTTTTTT	CASSPGTVNEKLFF
TRBD2	.	TRBV4-2	TRBJ2-7	TGTGCCAGCAGCCAAGCAGGCGTAGCGGGGGGGCTCGAGCAGTACTTC	CASSQAGVAGGLEQYF
TRBD1	.	TRBV5-6	TRBJ1-1	TGTGCCAGCAGCTTGGGCGGACAGGCTGATGAAGCTTTCTTT	CASSLGGQADEAFF
TRBD1	.	TRBV9	TRBJ1-2	TGTGCCAGCAGCGATGGGACAGGGAATGGCTACACCTTC	CASSDGTGNGYTF
TRBD1	.	TRBV11-2	TRBJ2-7	TGTGCCAGCAGCTTCGCGACAGGGGACTACGAGCAGTACTTC	CASSFATGDYEQYF
TRBD1	.	TRBV19	TRBJ1-1	TGTGCCAGTAGTACACCGACAGGGGGCTTCCCTGAAGCTTTCTTT	CASSTPTGGFPEAFF
.	.	TRBV10-3	TRBJ1-4	TGTGCCATCTCAGGGTCTCGAGAAAAACTGTTTTTT	CAISGSREKLFF
.	.	TRBV7-9	TRBJ1-2	TGTGCCAGCAGCCAGGTGATCAACTATGGCTACACCTTC	CASSQVINYGYTF
.	.	TRBV14	TRBJ2-7	TGTGCCAGCAGCCAAGATAGTTGGGAGCGCGAGCAGTACTTC	CASSQDSWEREQYF
TRBD1	.	TRBV27	TRBJ1-5	TGTGCCAGCAGTTCAATAGGGACAGGCAACAATCAGCCCCAGCATTTT	CASSSIGTGNNQPQHF
.	.	TRBV6-5	TRBJ2-2	TGTGCCAGCAGTCTACAGCCCACCGGGGAGCTGTTTTTT	CASSLQPTGELFF
.	once	TRBV5-1	TRBJ2-3	TGCGCCAGCAGCTCCGGGAACACAGATACGCAGTATTTT	CASSSGNTDTQYF
TRBD1	.	TRBV14	TRBJ2-7	TGTGCCAGCAGCCAAGATATGGGGACAGGGATGGGTGAGCAGTACTTC	CASSQDMGTGMGEQYF
TRBD1	once	TRBV30	TRBJ1-1	TGTGCCTGGAGTTGGGACAGGGGAGCTTTCTTT	CAWSWDRGAFF
TRBD2	once	TRBV7-9	TRBJ2-1	TGTGCCAGCAGCTTAGAGTGGCGGTCGGCGGGAGCTAGTGAGCAGTTCTTC	CASSLEWRSAGASEQFF
.	once	TRBV4-1	TRBJ2-7	TGCGCCAGCAGCCAAGAGGGTTCGACAGGGAGGAGGAACGAGCAGTACTTC	CASSQEGSTGRRNEQYF
TRBD1	.	TRBV2	TRBJ2-2	TGTGCCAGCAAGTGGACAGGGGACACCGGGGAGCTGTTTTTT	CASKWTGDTGELFF
.	.	TRBV11-2	TRBJ2-7	TGTGCCAGCAGCTTAGCGACAGTACCTTACGAGCAGTACTTC	CASSLATVPYEQYF
TRBD1	.	TRBV5-1	TRBJ2-7	TGCGCCAGCAGTCAAACGGGACAGGGATCCAGCGAGCAGTACTTC	CASSQTGQGSSEQYF
.	.	TRBV27	TRBJ1-6	TGTGCCAGCAGTTTAGGGGGGCCTTATAATTCACCCCTCCACTTT	CASSLGGPYNSPLHF
TRBD2	.	TRBV5-4	TRBJ2-2	TGTGCCAGCAGCGAGGGACTAGCGGGGGGGTACGGATCCGGGGAGCTGTTTTTT	CASSEGLAGGYGSGELFF
.	.	TRBV4-1	TRBJ2-7	TGCGCCAGCAGCCAACCGCCCTACTACGAGCAGTACTTC	CASSQPPYYEQYF
.	.	TRBV19	TRBJ2-3	TGTGCCAGTAGTATTATGGATACGCAGTATTTT	CASSIMDTQYF
TRBD1	.	TRBV9	TRBJ1-4	TGTGCCAGCAGCGTAGCAGGGACAGATAATGAAAAACTGTTTTTT	CASSVAGTDNEKLFF
TRBD2	.	TRBV5-6	TRBJ2-5	TGTGCCAGCAGCTTCGTGGGCCTAGCGGGAGTTGAGACCCAGTACTTC	CASSFVGLAGVETQYF
.	.	TRBV11-1	TRBJ2-7	TGTGCCAGCAGCCCCTTAGGGGCTATTATCGGGCAGCAGTACTTC	CASSPLGAIIGQQYF
TRBD1	.	TRBV19	TRBJ1-5	TGTGCCAGTAGTATGGCGCGACAGGGACGGCACAATCAGCCCCAGCATTTT	CASSMARQGRHNQPQHF
.	.	TRBV19	TRBJ1-5	TGTGCCAGTAGGCGGGATAGCAATCAGCCCCAGCATTTT	CASRRDSNQPQHF
.	medium-sized	TRBV6-5	TRBJ1-1	TGTGCCAGCAGTTACGGAGGGACTGAAGCTTTCTTT	CASSYGGTEAFF
.	.	TRBV11-2	TRBJ1-4	TGTGCCAGCAGCCATCGATCGGCACCGCGACCAAAACTGTTTTTT	CASSHRSAPRPKLFF
.	.	TRBV5-1	TRBJ2-7	TGCGCCAGCACCGGAGACGGCTACGAGCAGTACTTC	CASTGDGYEQYF
TRBD1	.	TRBV27	TRBJ2-7	TGTGCCAGCAGTTTACAACAGGGGTTCGAGCAGTACTTC	CASSLQQGFEQYF
.	.	TRBV29-1	TRBJ2-5	TGCAGCGTTGAAGGGGTTGACGAGACCCAGTACTTC	CSVEGVDETQYF
.	.	TRBV7-2	TRBJ1-3	TGTGCCAGCAGCCTCAGGGCGGGCGGGGACACCATATATTTT	CASSLRAGGDTIYF
TRBD1	.	TRBV6-5	TRBJ2-1	TGTGCCAGCAGCCGACACGGGACAGCCAATGAGCAGTTCTTC	CASSRHGTANEQFF
.	.	TRBV20-1	TRBJ1-1	TGCAGTGGGGACGGCACTGAAGCTTTCTTT	CSGDGTEAFF